The source of this TCR beta chain is a study of shared T cell receptors in the human thymus. TCRdb's table, derived via immunoSEQ multiplex PCR, lists solely in-frame clones and lacks some. The repertoire holds hundreds of thousands of clones, with about 87% as singletons. The sample was also linked to a second study, of human thymus T cells.

Sequenced: thymocytes. The receptor's source is a boy in the first two years of life with a congenital heart defect.

Here the CDR3 reads CASSQEFLAGLRETQYF. CDR3 DNA sequence: TGTGCCAGCAGCCAAGAGTTCCTAGCGGGATTGAGAGAGACCCAGTACTTC. The chain couples TRBV14 to TRBJ2-5, with 9 bases fitting TRBD2. The CDR3 loop spans 17 amino acids. Trimming took 0 bases from V and 4 from J; bases not matched to a gene: 9. The V gene's germline CDR1 is SGHDN and CDR2 FVKESK.